The present TCR beta chain was sequenced within a study of blood T cell repertoires in COVID-19. Study-level background: Nucleic acid was either cDNA or gDNA, and it came from T cells, B-cell-depleted T cells, or PBMCs.

V was trimmed by 5 bases and J by 3 bases, leaving 10 bases between them. CDR3 size: 13 residues. The germline V gene encodes CDR1 SGHTA and CDR2 FQGTGA. Authors' data handling: Reference gene primer amplification yielded estimated nucleated cell counts. Libraries were prepared by immunoSEQ multiplex PCR; TCRdb keeps only in-frame clonotypes and omits some of them. The V and J calls and clone size come from that table; D and trimming were worked out from the DNA. The table shows roughly 150,000 clones, with around 83% occurring only once. Sequenced material: peripheral blood. The source of this sequence is a woman between 70 and 85 years old who had recovered from COVID-19. This chain joins TRBV7-3 and TRBJ1-2; the D gene is possibly TRBD1 (5 bases). CDR3 nucleotides: TGTGCCAGCAGCCCTGGGGGGGACTATGGCTACACCTTC. This gives the protein CASSPGGDYGYTF.